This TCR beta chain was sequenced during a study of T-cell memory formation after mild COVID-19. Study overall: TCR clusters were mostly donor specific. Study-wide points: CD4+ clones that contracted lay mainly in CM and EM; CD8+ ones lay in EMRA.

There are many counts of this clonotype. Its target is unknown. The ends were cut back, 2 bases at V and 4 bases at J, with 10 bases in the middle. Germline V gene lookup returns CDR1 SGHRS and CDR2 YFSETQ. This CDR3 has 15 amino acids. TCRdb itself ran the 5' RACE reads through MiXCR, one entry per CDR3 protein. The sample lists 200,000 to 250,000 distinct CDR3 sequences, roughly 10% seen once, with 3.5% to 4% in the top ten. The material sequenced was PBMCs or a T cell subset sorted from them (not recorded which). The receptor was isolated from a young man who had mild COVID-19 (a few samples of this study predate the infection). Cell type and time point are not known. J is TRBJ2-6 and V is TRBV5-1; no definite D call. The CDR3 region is CASSFRPDGANVLTF. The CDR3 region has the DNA TGCGCCAGCAGCTTTCGCCCGGACGGGGCCAACGTCCTGACTTTC.